These 8 T cell receptor beta chains came from one sample sequenced in a study of post-analysis software for immune sequencing data. Study-wide results and caveats: A handful of TRBV segments were significantly more frequent in patients than in controls. TRBV5-6, TRBV5-1 and TRBV20-1 were among these segments.

Their specific antigens are unknown. Built from TCR beta cDNA, the libraries had unique molecular identifiers in them. One entry per CDR3 protein results from TCRdb running MiXCR on the PCR reads. The sample lists about 500,000 distinct CDR3 sequences; roughly 46% were seen once. Sequencing was performed on blood. The origin of the receptors is a girl aged 10-17 years with multiple sclerosis.

The CDR3 loop reads CSAIVAGGVRETQYF. Written as DNA, the CDR3 is TGCAGTGCTATTGTAGCGGGAGGGGTACGAGAGACCCAGTACTTC. The genes are TRBV20-1 and TRBJ2-5; 11 nucleotides match TRBD2. The CDR3 has 15 residues. CDR1 and CDR2 (germline): DFQATT, SNEGSKA (reference sequence). V lost 4 bases, J lost 4 bases, and 8 bases stayed unmatched.

This sequence joins TRBV6-5 and TRBJ1-3, with D possibly matching TRBD1 (5 bases). V gave up 7 bases and J gave up 4 bases, with 11 bases separating them. This CDR3 spans 13 amino acids. Germline lookup yields CDR1 MNHEY and CDR2 SVGAGI. The chain's CDR3 is CASTGAGGNTIYF. The CDR3 DNA follows: TGTGCCAGCACTGGGGCTGGAGGAAACACCATATATTTT.

V gene TRBV4-1 combines with J gene TRBJ2-5; 10 bases line up with TRBD2. The better agreement between TRBJ2-7 and the DNA end casts doubt on the J call. Germline V gene sequence: CDR1 MGHRA, CDR2 YSYEKL. The CDR3 spans 16 residues. Here the CDR3 reads CASSQAPSGRASEQYF. CDR3 sequence (DNA): TGCGCCAGCAGCCAAGCCCCCAGCGGGAGGGCCTCCGAGCAGTACTTC.

This clonotype was detected only a few times. The chain links TRBV27 to TRBJ2-4, with 10 positions matching TRBD1. Gene TRBJ2-7 matches the end of the DNA better, so the J call may be wrong. The CDR3 has 15 amino acids. The germline V gene encodes CDR1 MNHEY and CDR2 SMNVEV (reference sequence). CDR3 in DNA: TGTGCCAGCAGTTTACGGACAGGGGGACTCTACGAGCAGTACTTC. Encoded protein: CASSLRTGGLYEQYF.

The chain carries TRBV29-1 and TRBJ2-4, with a possible D match to TRBD1 (5 bases). The DNA end is a closer match to TRBJ2-7, so the J assignment may be wrong. Germline CDR1 SQVTM, CDR2 ANQGSEA. The CDR3 spans 14 residues. The CDR3 region is CSVRGREGDVEQYF. The DNA of the CDR3 is TGCAGCGTCCGAGGTAGGGAAGGGGATGTCGAGCAGTACTTC.

This clonotype was seen only a few times. The V call is TRBV3-1, the J call TRBJ1-1, with D unresolved. Trimming pared 6 bases from V and 4 bases from J, leaving 6 bases between. The CDR3 sequence is 11 residues long. Germline assignment: CDR1 LGHDT and CDR2 YNNKEL (reference sequence). CDR3 amino acids: CASRGGTEAFF. As DNA, the CDR3 is TGTGCCAGCAGGGGAGGCACTGAAGCTTTCTTT.

J is TRBJ1-1 and V is TRBV20-1; TRBD1 is a possible D gene (6 bases). Trimming took off 1 base at V and 2 bases at J, with 11 bases between the two ends. CDR1 DFQATT and CDR2 SNEGSKA come from the germline V gene (reference sequence). This CDR3 region has 14 residues. The CDR3 is CSARGGTPNTEAFF. The CDR3 nucleotides are TGCAGTGCTAGAGGGGGGACACCAAACACTGAAGCTTTCTTT.

Notes on this clonotype: Germline is not matched at one junction end, which may reflect a read error. The chain carries TRBV5-1 and TRBJ1-5; D unresolved. CDR1 and CDR2 from the germline V gene are SGHRS and YFSETQ. CDR3 length: 16 amino acids. CDR3 DNA: TGCGCCAGCAGCTTGGCCCCCGCGGGTAGCAATCAGCTCCAGCATTTT. Protein sequence: CASSLAPAGSNQLQHF. The whole variable domain, remainder taken from reference TRBV5-1 and TRBJ1-5, is KAGVTQTPRYLIKTRGQQVTLSCSPISGHRSVSWYQQTPGQGLQFLFEYFSETQRNKGNFPGRFSGRQFSNSRSEMNVSTLELGDSALYLCASSLAPAGSNQLQHFGDGTRLSIL.